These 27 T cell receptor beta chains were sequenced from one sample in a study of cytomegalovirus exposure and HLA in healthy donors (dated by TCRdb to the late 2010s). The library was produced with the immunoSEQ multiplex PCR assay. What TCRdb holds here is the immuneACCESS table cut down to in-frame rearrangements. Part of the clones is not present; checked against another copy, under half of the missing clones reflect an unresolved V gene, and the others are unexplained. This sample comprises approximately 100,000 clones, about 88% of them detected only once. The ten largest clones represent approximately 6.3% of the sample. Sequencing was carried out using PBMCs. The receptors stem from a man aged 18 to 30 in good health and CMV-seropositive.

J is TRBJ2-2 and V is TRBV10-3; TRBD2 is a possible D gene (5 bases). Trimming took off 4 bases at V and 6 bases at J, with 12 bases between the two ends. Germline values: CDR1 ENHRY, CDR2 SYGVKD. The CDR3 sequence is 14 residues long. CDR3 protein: CAISAEGAAGELFF. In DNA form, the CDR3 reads TGTGCCATCAGTGCTGAAGGAGCGGCCGGGGAGCTGTTTTTT.

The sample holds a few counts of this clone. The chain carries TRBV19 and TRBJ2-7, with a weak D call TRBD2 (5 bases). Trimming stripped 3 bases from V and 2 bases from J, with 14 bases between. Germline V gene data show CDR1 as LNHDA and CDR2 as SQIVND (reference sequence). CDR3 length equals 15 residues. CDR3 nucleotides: TGTGCCAGTAGTATGGGGAGCGGCCAAACCTACGAGCAGTACTTC. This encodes CASSMGSGQTYEQYF.

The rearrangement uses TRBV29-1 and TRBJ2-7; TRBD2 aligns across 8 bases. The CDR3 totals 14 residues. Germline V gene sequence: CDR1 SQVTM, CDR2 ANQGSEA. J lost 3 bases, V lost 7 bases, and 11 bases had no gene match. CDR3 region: CSARDAGGIYEQYF. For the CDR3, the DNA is TGCAGCGCCCGGGATGCGGGGGGAATCTACGAGCAGTACTTC.

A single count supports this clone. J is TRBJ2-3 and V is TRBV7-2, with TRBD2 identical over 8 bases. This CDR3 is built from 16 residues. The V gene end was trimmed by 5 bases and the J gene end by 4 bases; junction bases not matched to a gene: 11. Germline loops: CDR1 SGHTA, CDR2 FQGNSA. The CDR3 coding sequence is TGTGCCAGCAGCCCATCTGGGACTAGTGCAGCAGATACGCAGTATTTT. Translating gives CASSPSGTSAADTQYF.

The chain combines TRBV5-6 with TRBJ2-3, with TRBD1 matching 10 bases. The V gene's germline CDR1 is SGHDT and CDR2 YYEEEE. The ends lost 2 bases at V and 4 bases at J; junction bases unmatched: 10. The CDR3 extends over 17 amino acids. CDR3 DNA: TGTGCCAGCAGCTTAGGGACAGGGGAAAGTTTTGCAGATACGCAGTATTTT. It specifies CASSLGTGESFADTQYF.

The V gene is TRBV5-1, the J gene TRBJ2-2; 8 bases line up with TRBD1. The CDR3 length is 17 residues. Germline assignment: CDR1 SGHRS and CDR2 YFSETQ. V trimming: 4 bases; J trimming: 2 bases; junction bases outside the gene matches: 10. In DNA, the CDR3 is TGCGCCAGCAGCGCAGGACAGGGATTGAGCAACACCGGGGAGCTGTTTTTT. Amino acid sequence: CASSAGQGLSNTGELFF.

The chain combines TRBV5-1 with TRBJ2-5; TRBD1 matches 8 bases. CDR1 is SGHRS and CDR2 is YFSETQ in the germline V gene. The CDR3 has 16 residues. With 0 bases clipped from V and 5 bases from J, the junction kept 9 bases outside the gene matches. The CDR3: CASSLARQGAGETQYF. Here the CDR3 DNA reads TGCGCCAGCAGCTTGGCTCGGCAGGGGGCTGGGGAGACCCAGTACTTC.

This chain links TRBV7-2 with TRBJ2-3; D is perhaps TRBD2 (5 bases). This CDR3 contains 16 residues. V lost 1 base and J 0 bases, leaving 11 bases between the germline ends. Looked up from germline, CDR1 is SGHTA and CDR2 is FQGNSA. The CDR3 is CASSLGARGSTDTQYF. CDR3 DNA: TGTGCCAGCAGCTTAGGGGCTCGGGGTAGCACAGATACGCAGTATTTT.

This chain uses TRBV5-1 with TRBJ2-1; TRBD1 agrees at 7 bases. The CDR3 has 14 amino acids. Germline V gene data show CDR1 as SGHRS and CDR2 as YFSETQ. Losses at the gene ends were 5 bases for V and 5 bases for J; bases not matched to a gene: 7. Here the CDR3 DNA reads TGCGCCAGCAGGTCTGACAGGGAAAACAATGAGCAGTTCTTC. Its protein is CASRSDRENNEQFF.

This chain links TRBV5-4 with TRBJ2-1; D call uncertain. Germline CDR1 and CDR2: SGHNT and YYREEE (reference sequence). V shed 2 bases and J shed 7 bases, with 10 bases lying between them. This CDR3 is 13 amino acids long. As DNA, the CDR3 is TGTGCCAGCAGCTTTTCCGTCCTTAATGAGCAGTTCTTC. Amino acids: CASSFSVLNEQFF.

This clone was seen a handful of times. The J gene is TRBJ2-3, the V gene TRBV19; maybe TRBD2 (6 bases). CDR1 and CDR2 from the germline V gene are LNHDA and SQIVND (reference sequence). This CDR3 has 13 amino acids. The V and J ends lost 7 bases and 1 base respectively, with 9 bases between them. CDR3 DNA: TGTGCCAGTAATGGCGGGGGCACAGATACGCAGTATTTT. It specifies CASNGGGTDTQYF. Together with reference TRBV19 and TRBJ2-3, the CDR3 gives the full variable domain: DGGITQSPKYLFRKEGQNVTLSCEQNLNHDAMYWYRQDPGQGLRLIYYSQIVNDFQKGDIAEGYSVSREKKESFPLTVTSAQKNPTAFYLCASNGGGTDTQYFGPGTRLTVL.

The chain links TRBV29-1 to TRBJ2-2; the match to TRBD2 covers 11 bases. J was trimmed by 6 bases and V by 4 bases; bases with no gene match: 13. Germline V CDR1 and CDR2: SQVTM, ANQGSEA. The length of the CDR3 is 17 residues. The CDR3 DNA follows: TGCAGCGTTGCTTATCGACTAGCGGGAAGAAGAGCCGGGGAGCTGTTTTTT. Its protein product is CSVAYRLAGRRAGELFF.

The CDR3 DNA reads as TGTGCCAGCAGCTCGGACAGGGGATTGGGAGGGCAGTACTTC. Residues: CASSSDRGLGGQYF. The chain carries TRBV28 and TRBJ2-7; 9 nucleotides line up with TRBD1. The junction had 12 bases not matched to a gene; V was cut back by 6 bases and J by 9 bases. Per the germline V gene, CDR1 is MDHEN and CDR2 is SYDVKM. The CDR3 sequence is 14 residues long.

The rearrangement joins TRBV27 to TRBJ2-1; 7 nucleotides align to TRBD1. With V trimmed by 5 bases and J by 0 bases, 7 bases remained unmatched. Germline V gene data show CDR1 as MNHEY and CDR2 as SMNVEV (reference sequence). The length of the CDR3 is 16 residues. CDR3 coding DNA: TGTGCCAGCAGTATCGGACAGGACCGCTCCTACAATGAGCAGTTCTTC. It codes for CASSIGQDRSYNEQFF.

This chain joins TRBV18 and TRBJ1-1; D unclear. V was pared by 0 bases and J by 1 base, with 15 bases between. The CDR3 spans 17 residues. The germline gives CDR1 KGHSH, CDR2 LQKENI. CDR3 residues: CASSPPYPSGQNTEAFF. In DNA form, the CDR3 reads TGTGCCAGCTCACCACCTTACCCTAGTGGCCAGAACACTGAAGCTTTCTTT. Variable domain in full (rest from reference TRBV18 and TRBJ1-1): NAGVMQNPRHLVRRRGQEARLRCSPMKGHSHVYWYRQLPEEGLKFMVYLQKENIIDESGMPKERFSAEFPKEGPSILRIQQVVRGDSAAYFCASSPPYPSGQNTEAFFGQGTRLTVV.

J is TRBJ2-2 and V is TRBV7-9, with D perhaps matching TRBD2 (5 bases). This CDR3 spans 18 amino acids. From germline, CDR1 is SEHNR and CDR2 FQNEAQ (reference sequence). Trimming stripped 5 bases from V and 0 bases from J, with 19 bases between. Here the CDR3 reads CASSPPRGWGANTGELFF. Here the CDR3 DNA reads TGTGCCAGCAGCCCACCACGAGGGTGGGGAGCGAACACCGGGGAGCTGTTTTTT. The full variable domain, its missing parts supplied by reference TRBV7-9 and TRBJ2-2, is DTGVSQNPRHKITKRGQNVTFRCDPISEHNRLYWYRQTLGQGPEFLTYFQNEAQLEKSRLLSDRFSAERPKGSFSTLEIQRTEQGDSAMYLCASSPPRGWGANTGELFFGEGSRLTVL.

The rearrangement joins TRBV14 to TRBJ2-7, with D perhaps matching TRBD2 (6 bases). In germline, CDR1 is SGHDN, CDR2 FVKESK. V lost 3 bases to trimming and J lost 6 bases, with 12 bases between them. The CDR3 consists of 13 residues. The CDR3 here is CASSQGGRGEQYF. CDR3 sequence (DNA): TGTGCCAGCAGCCAGGGGGGACGAGGCGAGCAGTACTTC.

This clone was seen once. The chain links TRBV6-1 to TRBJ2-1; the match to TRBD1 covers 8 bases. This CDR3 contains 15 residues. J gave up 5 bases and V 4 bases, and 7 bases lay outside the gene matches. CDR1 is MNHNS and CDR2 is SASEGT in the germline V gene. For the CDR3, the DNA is TGTGCCAGCAGTGGGGCAGGGGGCCTTCACAATGAGCAGTTCTTC. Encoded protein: CASSGAGGLHNEQFF.

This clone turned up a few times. DNA of the CDR3: TGTGCCAGCTCACTACAAGAGACCCAGTACTTC. This translates into CASSLQETQYF. The chain combines TRBV18 with TRBJ2-5; D is unclear. The CDR3 contains 11 residues. CDR1 is KGHSH and CDR2 is LQKENI in the germline V gene. Trimming left V 4 bases short and J 2 bases short, with 2 bases between.

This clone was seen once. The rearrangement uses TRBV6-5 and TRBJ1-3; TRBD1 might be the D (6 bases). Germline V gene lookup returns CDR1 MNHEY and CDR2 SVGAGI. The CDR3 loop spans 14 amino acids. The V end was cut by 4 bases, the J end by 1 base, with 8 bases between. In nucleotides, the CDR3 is TGTGCCAGCAGTTTACAGGGATCTGGAAACACCATATATTTT. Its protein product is CASSLQGSGNTIYF.

Here the CDR3 DNA reads TGTGCCAGCAGCTTGGGTACACCAGAGCAGTACTTC. Translated: CASSLGTPEQYF. V gene TRBV5-6 combines with J gene TRBJ2-7, with no clear D. V shed 0 bases and J shed 7 bases, with 8 bases lying between them. The CDR3 covers 12 residues. Germline lookup yields CDR1 SGHDT and CDR2 YYEEEE.

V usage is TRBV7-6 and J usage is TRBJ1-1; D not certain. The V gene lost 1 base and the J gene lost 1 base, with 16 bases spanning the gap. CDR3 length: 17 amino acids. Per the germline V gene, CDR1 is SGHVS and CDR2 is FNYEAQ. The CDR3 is CASSLGAAGRANTEAFF. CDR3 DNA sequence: TGTGCCAGCAGCTTAGGGGCAGCGGGCAGAGCGAACACTGAAGCTTTCTTT.

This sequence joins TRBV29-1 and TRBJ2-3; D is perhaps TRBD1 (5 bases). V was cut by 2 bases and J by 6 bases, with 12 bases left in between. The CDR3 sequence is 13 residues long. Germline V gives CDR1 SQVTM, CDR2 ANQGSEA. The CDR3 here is CSVETGYADTQYF. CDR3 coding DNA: TGCAGCGTTGAAACAGGTTACGCGGATACGCAGTATTTT.

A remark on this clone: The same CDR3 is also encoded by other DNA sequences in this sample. CDR3 in amino acids: CASSFGGTNYGYTF. The CDR3 bases are TGCGCCAGCAGCTTTGGTGGGACAAACTATGGCTACACCTTC. J is TRBJ1-2 and V is TRBV5-1, with TRBD1 as a possible D gene (6 bases). The CDR3 length is 14 residues. The ends were cut back, 2 bases at V and 2 bases at J, with 10 bases in the middle. The V gene's germline CDR1 is SGHRS and CDR2 YFSETQ.

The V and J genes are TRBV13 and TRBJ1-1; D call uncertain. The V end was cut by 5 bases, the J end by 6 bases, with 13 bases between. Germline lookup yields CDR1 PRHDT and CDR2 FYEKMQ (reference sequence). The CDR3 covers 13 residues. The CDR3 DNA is TGTGCCAGCAGCGTAACGAGGGTCTCTGAAGCTTTCTTT. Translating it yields CASSVTRVSEAFF.

CDR3 sequence (DNA): TGTGCCAGCAGTGACCCCGTCTCCCTGGCAGCGCTCTCCTACAATGAGCAGTTCTTC. Its protein product is CASSDPVSLAALSYNEQFF. This rearrangement joins TRBV2 to TRBJ2-1; D remains ambiguous. Looked up from germline, CDR1 is SNHLY and CDR2 is FYNNEI. CDR3 size: 19 residues. V was pared by 3 bases and J by 0 bases, with 21 bases between.

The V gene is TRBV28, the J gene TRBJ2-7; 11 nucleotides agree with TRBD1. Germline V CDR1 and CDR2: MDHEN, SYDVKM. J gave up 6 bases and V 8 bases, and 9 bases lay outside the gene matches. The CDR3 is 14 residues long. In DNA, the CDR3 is TGTGCCAGCGGCCTCGGACAGGGGGCGGCCGAGCAGTACTTC. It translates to CASGLGQGAAEQYF.